Sequencing of this TCR beta chain was carried out in a study of blood T cell repertoires in COVID-19. The data were produced by immunoSEQ multiplex PCR, yet TCRdb's version contains in-frame clones alone and is incomplete. Of 300,000 to 400,000 clones in the sample, more than 75% are singletons; the top ten hold more than 1%. Participant reports of clinical history set cohort assignment. Sequences were obtained from PBMCs or T cells enriched from blood (not recorded which). This clonotype was sampled from a woman aged 30 to 39 who had recovered from COVID-19.

This CDR3 is CASSRIESKFF. CDR3 bases: TGTGCCAGCAGCCGCATAGAGAGTAAGTTCTTC. The chain recombines TRBV28 with TRBJ2-1, with D unclear. V shed 6 bases and J shed 14 bases, with 14 bases lying between them. The CDR3 covers 11 residues. Germline CDR1 is MDHEN and CDR2 is SYDVKM.